These 32 T cell receptor beta chains were all obtained from the same sample, sequenced in a study of beta chain features in type 1 diabetes. As every portion of the isolated RNA was reverse transcribed, the sequencing read expressed TCRB transcripts. The repertoire was sequenced with immunoSEQ multiplex PCR; TCRdb's copy has only in-frame clones and lacks some. The data hold under 500,000 clones, with approximately 30% observed a single time. Material for sequencing was naive CD4+ T cells from blood. All receptors derive from a man between 18 and 29 years old in good health.

The chain employs TRBV7-9 and TRBJ2-5; D remains unclear. Germline values: CDR1 SEHNR, CDR2 FQNEAQ (reference sequence). The CDR3 is 13 amino acids. Trimming left V 3 bases short and J 1 base short, with 6 bases between. CDR3 sequence reads: CASSFAGQETQYF. CDR3 nucleotide sequence: TGTGCCAGCAGCTTTGCCGGCCAAGAGACCCAGTACTTC.

The V call is TRBV7-9, the J call TRBJ2-7; 11 nucleotides match TRBD2. The V segment lost 6 bases and the J segment 0 bases; nucleotides outside the gene matches: 1. Germline values: CDR1 SEHNR, CDR2 FQNEAQ (reference sequence). This CDR3 has 14 amino acids. CDR3 sequence reads: CASRTSGSSYEQYF. The CDR3 DNA reads as TGTGCCAGCAGAACTAGCGGGAGCTCCTACGAGCAGTACTTC. Supplemented by reference TRBV7-9 and TRBJ2-7, the full variable domain reads DTGVSQNPRHKITKRGQNVTFRCDPISEHNRLYWYRQTLGQGPEFLTYFQNEAQLEKSRLLSDRFSAERPKGSFSTLEIQRTEQGDSAMYLCASRTSGSSYEQYFGPGTRLTVT.

V and J are TRBV10-3 and TRBJ2-2; tentatively, D is TRBD1 (6 bases). The CDR3 loop spans 13 amino acids. Germline CDR1 ENHRY, CDR2 SYGVKD. Trimming took off 7 bases at V and 3 bases at J, with 9 bases between the two ends. CDR3 loop: CAIKQGDTGELFF. DNA of the CDR3: TGTGCCATCAAACAGGGAGACACCGGGGAGCTGTTTTTT.

The rearrangement links TRBV7-2 to TRBJ2-1, with 7 bases aligning to TRBD2. J lost 12 bases, V lost 1 base, and 9 bases had no gene match. Germline V gene sequence: CDR1 SGHTA, CDR2 FQGNSA. CDR3 length: 14 residues. CDR3 DNA sequence: TGTGCCAGCAGCTTAGATTCAGCGGGAATTGTGCAGTTCTTC. Its translation: CASSLDSAGIVQFF.

The chain uses TRBV29-1 and TRBJ2-5; 7 bases map to TRBD1. The J call is doubtful: the DNA matches TRBJ2-7 better. This CDR3 has 11 amino acids. The germline CDR1 and CDR2 sequences are SQVTM and ANQGSEA. The CDR3, as DNA: TGCAGCGGGTACAGGGGCCACGAGCAGTACTTC. Protein: CSGYRGHEQYF.

This clone was detected once. The chain recombines TRBV30 with TRBJ2-1; TRBD2 matches at 10 bases. V gave up 2 bases and J gave up 4 bases; unmatched junction bases: 5. Germline V gene data show CDR1 as GTSNPN and CDR2 as SVGIG (reference sequence). The CDR3 extends over 15 amino acids. The CDR3 DNA reads as TGTGCCTGGAGTTCTTTAGCGGGAGGTTACAATGAGCAGTTCTTC. This encodes CAWSSLAGGYNEQFF.

Regarding this clone: Within the sample, other DNA sequences also encode this same CDR3. V and J are TRBV29-1 and TRBJ2-3, with D possibly matching TRBD1 (5 bases). Germline values: CDR1 SQVTM, CDR2 ANQGSEA. The CDR3 runs to 11 residues. Trimming left V 8 bases short and J 6 bases short, with 12 bases between. Here the CDR3 DNA reads TGCAGCCTCGGACAAGCGGATACGCAGTATTTT. This gives the protein CSLGQADTQYF.

This clone has only a few counts. The chain joins TRBV25-1 to TRBJ2-3; the D gene is possibly TRBD1 (5 bases). Trimming removed 4 bases at V and 1 base at J, with 12 bases between. The CDR3 extends over 15 amino acids. Germline V CDR1 and CDR2: MGHDK, SYGVNS. Here the CDR3 DNA reads TGTGCCAGCAGTGGCGACAGAGAGCGCACAGATACGCAGTATTTT. Its protein is CASSGDRERTDTQYF.

The J gene is TRBJ1-4, the V gene TRBV4-3; D unclear. V was pared by 4 bases and J by 8 bases, with 11 bases between. Germline CDR1 is LGHNA and CDR2 is YSLEER. CDR3 length: 13 residues. This CDR3 is CASSPLGGEKLFF. As DNA, the CDR3 is TGCGCCAGCAGCCCCTTGGGAGGGGAAAAACTGTTTTTT.

There are a few counts of this clone. The chain has TRBV18 and TRBJ2-1; 11 bases align to TRBD2. V was clipped by 6 bases and J by 8 bases; unmatched bases: 6. This CDR3 spans 14 amino acids. Germline CDR1 and CDR2: KGHSH and LQKENI. The CDR3 DNA follows: TGTGCCAGCTCCCAGACTAGCGGGACCGATGAGCAGTTCTTC. This sequence encodes CASSQTSGTDEQFF.

This clone was detected a few times. The chain employs TRBV11-2 and TRBJ1-2; D ambiguous. CDR1 SGHAT and CDR2 FQNNGV come from the germline V gene. V lost 8 bases and J 0 bases, leaving 10 bases between the germline ends. The CDR3 extends over 13 amino acids. The CDR3 coding sequence is TGTGCCAGCTCGCGTCCGGCTAACTATGGCTACACCTTC. This translates into CASSRPANYGYTF.

The rearrangement links TRBV28 to TRBJ1-1, with D unresolved. This CDR3 is built from 15 residues. Between the trimmed V and J ends, which lost 6 bases and 2 bases, there was a span of 16 bases. Germline V gene data show CDR1 as MDHEN and CDR2 as SYDVKM. CDR3: CASSPQISINTEAFF. The CDR3, as DNA: TGTGCCAGCAGCCCACAGATTTCAATAAACACTGAAGCTTTCTTT.

This chain joins TRBV9 and TRBJ2-7; a possible D gene is TRBD1 (6 bases). The ends were cut back, 2 bases at V and 4 bases at J, with 16 bases in the middle. CDR3 length: 15 amino acids. Germline lookup yields CDR1 SGDLS and CDR2 YYNGEE. CDR3 DNA: TGTGCCAGCAGCGTCGGAAGGGGGTCAACGTACGAGCAGTACTTC. Translated: CASSVGRGSTYEQYF.

This clone was recorded a few times. This chain connects TRBV5-4 to TRBJ2-3; 10 nucleotides line up with TRBD2. The germline gives CDR1 SGHNT, CDR2 YYREEE (reference sequence). Losses at the gene ends were 6 bases for V and 4 bases for J; bases not matched to a gene: 5. The CDR3 has 14 amino acids. The CDR3 DNA is TGTGCCAGCAATTTAGCGGGAGGACCAGATACGCAGTATTTT. It codes for CASNLAGGPDTQYF.

This clone was found a few times. One end of the junction fails to match germline, which may point to a read error. This chain uses TRBV7-9 with TRBJ2-7; D is unresolved. There are 10 residues in the CDR3. Germline V gives CDR1 SEHNR, CDR2 FQNEAQ (reference sequence). CDR3 amino acids: CASSSHEQYF. DNA for the CDR3: TGTGCCAGCAGCTCCCACGAGCAGTACTTC.

This clone was seen just once. V gene TRBV9 combines with J gene TRBJ2-1, with unresolved D. V was pared by 0 bases and J by 9 bases, with 4 bases between. The CDR3 loop spans 11 amino acids. From germline, CDR1 is SGDLS and CDR2 YYNGEE. The CDR3 region has the DNA TGTGCCAGCAGCGTAGCAAGTGAGCAGTTCTTC. Its translation is CASSVASEQFF.

This clone was found a few times. The chain couples TRBV5-4 to TRBJ2-7; D is possibly TRBD1 (6 bases). V lost 3 bases and J lost 3, with 13 bases in between. Germline V gene sequence: CDR1 SGHNT, CDR2 YYREEE (reference sequence). This CDR3 spans 14 amino acids. Here the CDR3 DNA reads TGTGCCAGCAGCTCGGGACAAAGCAACTACGAGCAGTACTTC. Amino acid sequence: CASSSGQSNYEQYF.

The rearrangement uses TRBV7-9 and TRBJ2-1; 8 bases fit TRBD2. The CDR3 has 14 amino acids. Germline CDR1 and CDR2: SEHNR and FQNEAQ (reference sequence). The V gene end was trimmed by 5 bases and the J gene end by 8 bases; junction bases not matched to a gene: 8. The CDR3 bases are TGTGCCAGCAGCAGCGAGCGGGAGCGACATGAGCAGTTCTTC. It yields the protein CASSSERERHEQFF.

This clone was observed once. The J gene is TRBJ2-2, the V gene TRBV4-1; no clear D. There are 12 residues in the CDR3. V was clipped by 1 base and J by 6 bases, with 3 bases between them. CDR1 is MGHRA, CDR2 YSYEKL, per germline. CDR3 nucleotide sequence: TGCGCCAGCAGCCAAGTCCCCGGGGAGCTGTTTTTT. Amino acids: CASSQVPGELFF.

This clone was picked up a small number of times. The sample has other DNA sequences that encode this CDR3 too. The V and J genes are TRBV30 and TRBJ1-5; D may be TRBD1 (5 bases). V lost 1 base and J 2 bases, leaving 9 bases between the germline ends. The CDR3 consists of 14 residues. In germline, CDR1 is GTSNPN, CDR2 SVGIG (reference sequence). The CDR3 DNA follows: TGTGCCTGGAGTGGGGGCTTAGGCAATCAGCCCCAGCATTTT. Residues: CAWSGGLGNQPQHF.

This sequence joins TRBV30 and TRBJ2-4; TRBD2 might be the D (5 bases). The CDR3 sequence is 12 residues long. Germline V lookup: CDR1 GTSNPN, CDR2 SVGIG (reference sequence). The V end was cut by 2 bases, the J end by 9 bases, with 11 bases between. The CDR3 DNA sequence: TGTGCCTGGAGTCGGGGTAGAGGCATTCAGTACTTC. Amino acid sequence: CAWSRGRGIQYF.

Only a few counts were recorded for this clone. J is TRBJ1-3 and V is TRBV7-2, with D possibly matching TRBD1 (5 bases). From germline, CDR1 is SGHTA and CDR2 FQGNSA. The V gene lost 5 bases and the J gene lost 0 bases, with 11 bases spanning the gap. The CDR3 length is 15 residues. The CDR3 DNA sequence: TGTGCCAGCAGCCACAGGTCGAGCTCTGGAAACACCATATATTTT. Its translation: CASSHRSSSGNTIYF.

This rearrangement joins TRBV30 to TRBJ2-3, with D tentatively TRBD2 (6 bases). Germline V gene data show CDR1 as GTSNPN and CDR2 as SVGIG (reference sequence). Deletions cut 1 base from V and 5 bases from J, with 13 bases between. The CDR3 covers 14 residues. The CDR3, as DNA: TGTGCCTGGAGTGATACTAGCATGGAAGATACGCAGTATTTT. It encodes CAWSDTSMEDTQYF.

This clone was picked up a small number of times. The V gene is TRBV29-1, the J gene TRBJ1-4, with 9 bases identical to TRBD1. CDR3 length: 15 residues. Germline V CDR1 and CDR2: SQVTM, ANQGSEA. J was trimmed by 0 bases and V by 7 bases; bases with no gene match: 6. The CDR3 here is CSARDRAATNEKLFF. The CDR3 coding sequence is TGCAGCGCCCGGGACAGGGCTGCAACTAATGAAAAACTGTTTTTT.

V and J are TRBV7-9 and TRBJ2-7, with 13 bases that match TRBD2. This CDR3 contains 15 residues. Germline-derived CDR1 and CDR2 are SEHNR and FQNEAQ (reference sequence). Unmatched junction bases numbered 5, after V lost 4 bases and J lost 5 bases. The CDR3 loop reads CASSSPGLAGHEQYF. The CDR3 coding sequence is TGTGCCAGCAGCTCCCCGGGACTAGCGGGACACGAGCAGTACTTC.

This clone was found a few times. The chain carries TRBV28 and TRBJ2-3; 15 positions agree with TRBD2. Trimming took 5 bases from V and 5 from J; bases not matched to a gene: 5. Germline V gene sequence: CDR1 MDHEN, CDR2 SYDVKM. This CDR3 contains 16 residues. CDR3 in DNA: TGTGCCAGCAGTCGGGGACTAGCGGGGGGAGAAGATACGCAGTATTTT. Translated: CASSRGLAGGEDTQYF. The variable domain in full, with the rest retrieved from reference TRBV28 and TRBJ2-3, is DVKVTQSSRYLVKRTGEKVFLECVQDMDHENMFWYRQDPGLGLRLIYFSYDVKMKEKGDIPEGYSVSREKKERFSLILESASTNQTSMYLCASSRGLAGGEDTQYFGPGTRLTVL.

This clone was detected a few times. The J gene is TRBJ2-1, the V gene TRBV29-1; TRBD2 aligns across 14 bases. J was trimmed by 6 bases and V by 7 bases; bases with no gene match: 5. This CDR3 has 14 amino acids. Germline lookup yields CDR1 SQVTM and CDR2 ANQGSEA. The CDR3 loop reads CSAETSGRANEQFF. In nucleotides, the CDR3 is TGCAGCGCAGAGACTAGCGGGAGGGCCAATGAGCAGTTCTTC.

In its sample, this clone was seen a few times. The rearrangement uses TRBV30 and TRBJ2-7; D is possibly TRBD1 (5 bases). Germline lookup yields CDR1 GTSNPN and CDR2 SVGIG (reference sequence). Trimming left V 5 bases short and J 1 base short, with 9 bases between. The CDR3 runs 12 residues. For the CDR3, the DNA is TGTGCCTGGGGGGCAGATTCCTACGAGCAGTACTTC. It yields the protein CAWGADSYEQYF.

This clone was detected only a few times. Other DNA sequences of this sample code for an identical CDR3. The chain couples TRBV9 to TRBJ2-5; either TRBD1 or TRBD2 may fit D (5 bases each). Germline assignment: CDR1 SGDLS and CDR2 YYNGEE. This CDR3 has 13 amino acids. Deletions cut 2 bases from V and 5 bases from J, with 10 bases between. CDR3 in amino acids: CASSVGAQETQYF. The CDR3 DNA reads TGTGCCAGCAGCGTCGGGGCTCAGGAGACCCAGTACTTC.

The V gene is TRBV4-2, the J gene TRBJ2-7; a weak D match, TRBD2 (6 bases). V was clipped by 3 bases and J by 2 bases, with 11 bases between them. This CDR3 is 14 amino acids long. Per the germline V gene, CDR1 is LGHNA and CDR2 is YNFKEQ. This CDR3 is CASSHAGPPYEQYF. The CDR3 nucleotides read TGTGCCAGCAGCCACGCGGGGCCACCCTACGAGCAGTACTTC.

This chain uses TRBV4-3 with TRBJ1-2; D gene ambiguous. V lost 3 bases and J lost 5, with 10 bases in between. The CDR3 runs 13 residues. The germline V gene has CDR1 LGHNA and CDR2 YSLEER. In nucleotides, the CDR3 is TGCGCCAGCAGCCACCGGACTGATTATGGCTACACCTTC. Residues: CASSHRTDYGYTF.

The gene calls are TRBV15 and TRBJ2-7, with TRBD2 matching over 12 bases. The germline V gene has CDR1 LNHNV and CDR2 YYDKDF (reference sequence). V trimming: 0 bases; J trimming: 2 bases; junction bases outside the gene matches: 14. The length of the CDR3 is 20 residues. The CDR3 loop reads CATSRDLWDRRTSGTYEQYF. The DNA for the CDR3 is TGTGCCACCAGCAGAGATCTGTGGGACAGGCGGACTAGCGGGACCTACGAGCAGTACTTC.